This T cell receptor (beta chain) stems from a study of cytomegalovirus exposure and HLA in healthy donors. The V gene end was trimmed by 4 bases and the J gene end by 5 bases; junction bases not matched to a gene: 12. Germline loops: CDR1 SGHDT, CDR2 YYEEEE. CDR3 length: 17 amino acids. As concerns this clone: The antigen remains unidentified.

Whole-study findings and limits: Sequencing depth roughly uniform across donors was assumed in presence/absence analyses. A later analysis associated 16,000 or so TCR beta sequences with HLA alleles at a 0.05 false discovery rate. It is likely that the observed cluster of highly shared sequence variants was a sequencing artifact.

The PCR ran on 60 Vbeta and 13 Jbeta primers. The data were produced by immunoSEQ multiplex PCR, yet TCRdb's version contains in-frame clones alone and is incomplete. The sample holds 180,000 or so clones, about 79% seen once. Material for sequencing was PBMCs. This chain joins TRBV5-6 and TRBJ1-2, with 12 bases fitting TRBD1. The origin of this receptor is a man in his forties or fifties in good health and CMV-seropositive. The CDR3 coding sequence is TGTGCCAGCAGCCTGGGGACGGGACAGGGGGCGCAGTATGGCTACACCTTC. It specifies CASSLGTGQGAQYGYTF. The full variable domain, in which reference TRBV5-6 and TRBJ1-2 provide the parts outside the CDR3, is DAGVTQSPTHLIKTRGQQVTLRCSPKSGHDTVSWYQQALGQGPQFIFQYYEEEERQRGNFPDRFSGHQFPNYSSELNVNALLLGDSALYLCASSLGTGQGAQYGYTFGSGTRLTVV.